This is a list of T cell receptor beta chains from one sample in a study of beta chain features in type 1 diabetes. Assay: immunoSEQ multiplex PCR; the TCRdb copy retains only in-frame clones and omits some. The sample carries 120,000 to 150,000 clones, approximately 13% recorded once. Sequenced sample: central memory CD4+ T cells from blood. These receptors were obtained from a young man with type 1 diabetes. Both conserved end residues are part of each CDR3. Fields, in order: J gene, D gene, clone size, V gene, CDR3 DNA, CDR3 protein. The D gene is left open where the match is weak. Expanded clones get a size class; other rows say once, few or many, or leave the size out.

>TRBJ1-2|NA|few|TRBV7-9
TGTGCCAGCAGCACCGACAGGACCCATGGCTACACCTTC
CASSTDRTHGYTF
>TRBJ2-5|NA|few|TRBV29-1
TGCAGCGTTGAATTCGCGGCTAGCTCGGCCCAGTACTTC
CSVEFAASSAQYF
>TRBJ2-5|NA|NA|TRBV2
TGTGCCAGCAGGGAACAGGGAATTGGCCAAGAGACCCAGTACTTC
CASREQGIGQETQYF
>TRBJ1-5|TRBD1|NA|TRBV5-6
TGTGCCAGCAGCAACCGGGACAGGGCAGGTCAGCCCCAGCATTTT
CASSNRDRAGQPQHF
>TRBJ2-3|TRBD1|few|TRBV7-9
TGTGCCAGCAGCCTCCAGGGGGCCGGCTACACAGATACGCAGTATTTT
CASSLQGAGYTDTQYF
>TRBJ1-2|NA|NA|TRBV5-1
TGCGCCAGCAGCTTGGGAGGCCCGGGGTTGAACTATGGCTACACCTTC
CASSLGGPGLNYGYTF
>TRBJ2-1|TRBD2|many|TRBV4-2
TGTGCCAGCAGCCATGGGACTAGCGAGGTGAATGAGCAGTTCTTC
CASSHGTSEVNEQFF
>TRBJ1-2|NA|NA|TRBV5-5
TGTGCCAGCAGCTTGTCCACAGGGACATATGGCTACACCTTC
CASSLSTGTYGYTF
>TRBJ2-7|TRBD1|few|TRBV6-5
TGTGCCACCCGGACAGGCTCCTACGAGCAGTACTTC
CATRTGSYEQYF
>TRBJ2-5|NA|few|TRBV6-5
TGTGCCAGCAGTTACACCAGGGGTGGAGAGACCCAGTACTTC
CASSYTRGGETQYF
>TRBJ1-1|NA|NA|TRBV6-1
TGTGCCACTAACACTCAGTCCTCGGCTCCTGAAGCTTTCTTT
CATNTQSSAPEAFF
>TRBJ1-1|NA|NA|TRBV7-9
TGTGCCAGCAGCACCGGGACCCAGAACACTGAAGCTTTCTTT
CASSTGTQNTEAFF
>TRBJ2-1|TRBD2|NA|TRBV10-1
TGCGCCAGCAGTCCCCGGACTAGCTTCGGTGGGGACAATGAGCAGTTCTTC
CASSPRTSFGGDNEQFF
>TRBJ2-1|TRBD1|few|TRBV5-1
TGCGCCAGCAGATCGGGACAGGGAATTGATGAGCAGTTCTTC
CASRSGQGIDEQFF